The entry below describes one T cell receptor (beta chain). This sample is part of a study of blood T cell repertoires in COVID-19. Overall study: Acute and convalescent COVID-19 samples came from the United States, Italy and Spain. T cells, B-cell-depleted T cells, or PBMCs provided the cDNA or gDNA that served as material.

Original data processing: Amplifying reference gene primers gave estimates of nucleated cell counts. The assay was immunoSEQ multiplex PCR, and TCRdb's table has in-frame clones only and misses some. The V and J calls and clone size come from that table; D and trimming were worked out from the DNA. The sample lists around 260,000 clones, 88% occurring once. CDR3 size: 17 residues. V lost 5 bases, J lost 5 bases, and 12 bases stayed unmatched. From germline, CDR1 is SGHVS and CDR2 FNYEAQ. The origin of this receptor is a man aged 55-75 years who had recovered from COVID-19. This chain joins TRBV7-6 and TRBJ1-4; 9 positions match TRBD1. The sequenced sample was peripheral blood. The CDR3 protein is CASSREIQGALNEKLFF. The CDR3 region has the DNA TGTGCCAGCAGCCGGGAGATACAGGGGGCGTTAAATGAAAAACTGTTTTTT.